These T cell receptor beta chains were read from a single sample in a study of T cells after yellow fever vaccination. TCRdb reanalysed the 5' RACE reads using MiXCR and keeps one entry per CDR3 protein. The sample holds about 150,000 distinct CDR3 sequences, about 6.9% seen once. The sequences come from CD4+ T cells sorted from PBMCs, collected 10 days after the yellow fever booster vaccination. The receptor set was obtained from a man aged 30 to 39 who received the YFV17D yellow fever vaccine. CDR3s include the opening cysteine and the closing phenylalanine or tryptophan. The D gene is left open where the match is weak. Rows may omit the clone size; those that give it use once, few, many or a size class.

v_call: TRBV5-1; d_call: TRBD2; j_call: TRBJ2-7; clone_size: -; cdr3_aa: CASSLAAGAWYEQYF; cdr3_nt: TGCGCCAGCAGCTTGGCAGCGGGAGCTTGGTACGAGCAGTACTTC
v_call: TRBV10-2; d_call: -; j_call: TRBJ2-7; clone_size: many; cdr3_aa: CASGGERVTTYEQYF; cdr3_nt: TGCGCCAGCGGGGGTGAGCGGGTAACCACCTACGAGCAGTACTTC
v_call: TRBV30; d_call: TRBD2; j_call: TRBJ2-3; clone_size: few; cdr3_aa: CAWSIRTSGGTDTQYF; cdr3_nt: TGTGCCTGGAGTATTCGGACTAGCGGTGGCACAGATACGCAGTATTTT
v_call: TRBV12-3/TRBV12-4; d_call: TRBD2; j_call: TRBJ2-7; clone_size: many; cdr3_aa: CASSSTSSYEQYF; cdr3_nt: TGTGCCAGCAGTTCGACTAGCAGCTACGAGCAGTACTTC
v_call: TRBV19; d_call: -; j_call: TRBJ2-4; clone_size: many; cdr3_aa: CASSIDPQVAKNIQYF; cdr3_nt: TGTGCCAGTAGTATAGATCCACAAGTAGCCAAAAACATTCAGTACTTC
v_call: TRBV14; d_call: -; j_call: TRBJ1-6; clone_size: many; cdr3_aa: CASSHSGWPLHF; cdr3_nt: TGTGCCAGCAGCCATAGCGGGTGGCCCCTCCACTTT
v_call: TRBV5-6; d_call: -; j_call: TRBJ2-1; clone_size: few; cdr3_aa: CASSFGTRDYNEQFF; cdr3_nt: TGTGCCAGCAGCTTTGGGACCCGAGACTACAATGAGCAGTTCTTC
v_call: TRBV20-1; d_call: TRBD1; j_call: TRBJ1-1; clone_size: few; cdr3_aa: CSARQGGVSWAEAFF; cdr3_nt: TGCAGTGCTCGACAGGGGGGCGTAAGTTGGGCTGAAGCTTTCTTT
v_call: TRBV20-1; d_call: -; j_call: TRBJ1-5; clone_size: many; cdr3_aa: CSAYDGGNQPQHF; cdr3_nt: TGCAGTGCTTATGACGGGGGGAATCAGCCCCAGCATTTT
v_call: TRBV5-1; d_call: TRBD1; j_call: TRBJ2-1; clone_size: many; cdr3_aa: CASSPRTGPYNEQFF; cdr3_nt: TGCGCCAGCAGCCCGAGGACAGGGCCCTACAATGAGCAGTTCTTC